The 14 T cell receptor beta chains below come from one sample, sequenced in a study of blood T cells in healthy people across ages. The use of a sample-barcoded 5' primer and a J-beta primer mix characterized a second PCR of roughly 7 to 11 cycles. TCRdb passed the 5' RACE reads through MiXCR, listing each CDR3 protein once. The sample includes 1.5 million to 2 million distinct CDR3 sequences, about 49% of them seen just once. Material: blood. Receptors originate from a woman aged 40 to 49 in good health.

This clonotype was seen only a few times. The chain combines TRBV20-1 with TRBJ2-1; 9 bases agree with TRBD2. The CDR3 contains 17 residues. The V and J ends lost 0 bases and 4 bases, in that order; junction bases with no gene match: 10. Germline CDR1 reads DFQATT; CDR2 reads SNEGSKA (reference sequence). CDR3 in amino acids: CSARDHALAGRYNEQFF. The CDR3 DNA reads TGCAGTGCTAGAGACCATGCCCTAGCGGGACGATACAATGAGCAGTTCTTC.

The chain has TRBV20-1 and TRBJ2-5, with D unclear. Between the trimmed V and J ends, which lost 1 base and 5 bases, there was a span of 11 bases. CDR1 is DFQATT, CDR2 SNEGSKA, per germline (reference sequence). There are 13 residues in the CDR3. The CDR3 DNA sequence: TGCAGTGCTAGAGTGATAGTTACCGAGACCCAGTACTTC. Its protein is CSARVIVTETQYF.

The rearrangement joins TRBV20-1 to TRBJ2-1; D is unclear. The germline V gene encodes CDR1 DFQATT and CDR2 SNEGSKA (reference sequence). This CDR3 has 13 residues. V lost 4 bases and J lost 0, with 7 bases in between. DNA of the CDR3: TGCAGTGCTACCGGAAGCTCCTACAATGAGCAGTTCTTC. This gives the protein CSATGSSYNEQFF.

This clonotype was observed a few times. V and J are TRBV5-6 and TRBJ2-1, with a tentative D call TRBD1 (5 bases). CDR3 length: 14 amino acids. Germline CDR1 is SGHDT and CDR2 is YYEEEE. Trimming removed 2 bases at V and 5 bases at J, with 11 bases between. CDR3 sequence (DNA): TGTGCCAGCAGCTTAATTGCAGGGAACAATGAGCAGTTCTTC. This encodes CASSLIAGNNEQFF.

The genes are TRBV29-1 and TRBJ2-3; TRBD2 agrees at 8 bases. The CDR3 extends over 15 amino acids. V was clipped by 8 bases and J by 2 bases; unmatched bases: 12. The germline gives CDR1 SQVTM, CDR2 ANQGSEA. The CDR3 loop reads CSLTGGAGDTDTQYF. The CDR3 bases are TGCAGCTTAACCGGGGGGGCAGGGGACACAGATACGCAGTATTTT.

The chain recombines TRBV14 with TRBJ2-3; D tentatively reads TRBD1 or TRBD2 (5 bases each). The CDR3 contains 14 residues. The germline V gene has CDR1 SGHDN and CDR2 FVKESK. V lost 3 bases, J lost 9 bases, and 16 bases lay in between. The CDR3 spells CASSQGPGPRTQYF. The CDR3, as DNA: TGTGCCAGCAGCCAGGGCCCGGGACCCCGGACGCAGTATTTT.

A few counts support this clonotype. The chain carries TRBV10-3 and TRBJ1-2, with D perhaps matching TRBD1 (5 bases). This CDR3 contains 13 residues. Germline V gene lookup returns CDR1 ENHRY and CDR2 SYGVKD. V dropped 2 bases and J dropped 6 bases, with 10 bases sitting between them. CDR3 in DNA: TGTGCCATCAGTGAGGGGGGAAGGGATGGCTACACCTTC. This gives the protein CAISEGGRDGYTF.

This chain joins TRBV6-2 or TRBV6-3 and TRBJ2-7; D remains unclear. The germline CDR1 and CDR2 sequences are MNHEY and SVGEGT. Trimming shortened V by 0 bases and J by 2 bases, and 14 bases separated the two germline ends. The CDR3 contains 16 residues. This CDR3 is CASSYSSVEAAYEQYF. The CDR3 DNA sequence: TGTGCCAGCAGTTACTCGAGTGTTGAAGCCGCCTACGAGCAGTACTTC.

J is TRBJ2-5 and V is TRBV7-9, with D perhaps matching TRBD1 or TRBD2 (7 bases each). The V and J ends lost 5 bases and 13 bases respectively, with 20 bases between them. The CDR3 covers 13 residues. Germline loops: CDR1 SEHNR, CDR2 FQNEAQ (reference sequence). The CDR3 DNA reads TGTGCCAGCAGCGCGGGGGTCATCCGGGACAGGTACTTC. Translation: CASSAGVIRDRYF.

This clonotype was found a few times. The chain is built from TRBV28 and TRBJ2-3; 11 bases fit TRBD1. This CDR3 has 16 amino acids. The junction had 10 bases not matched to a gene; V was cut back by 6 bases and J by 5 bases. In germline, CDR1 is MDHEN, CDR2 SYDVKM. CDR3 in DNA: TGTGCCAGCAGATCGCGGACAGGGGGCGTCTTAGATACGCAGTATTTT. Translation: CASRSRTGGVLDTQYF.

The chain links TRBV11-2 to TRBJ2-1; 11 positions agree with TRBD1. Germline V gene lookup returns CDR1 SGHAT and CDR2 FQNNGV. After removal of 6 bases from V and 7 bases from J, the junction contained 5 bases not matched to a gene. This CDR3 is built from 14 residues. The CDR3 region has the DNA TGTGCCAGCAGACTAGGACAGGGGGCTAATGAGCAGTTCTTC. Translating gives CASRLGQGANEQFF.

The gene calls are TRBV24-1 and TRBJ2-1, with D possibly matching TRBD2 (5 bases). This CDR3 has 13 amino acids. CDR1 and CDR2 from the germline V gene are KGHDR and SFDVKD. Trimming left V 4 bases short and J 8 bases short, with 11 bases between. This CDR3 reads CATSEASWDEQFF. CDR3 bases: TGTGCCACCAGTGAGGCTAGCTGGGATGAGCAGTTCTTC.

The CDR3 DNA follows: TGTGCCAGCAGTGAAGCGCATGGCGGATACTACGAGCAGTACTTC. This encodes CASSEAHGGYYEQYF. The rearrangement links TRBV6-1 to TRBJ2-7; D is ambiguous. Germline values: CDR1 MNHNS, CDR2 SASEGT. CDR3 length equals 15 residues. Deletions cut 0 bases from V and 3 bases from J, with 12 bases between.

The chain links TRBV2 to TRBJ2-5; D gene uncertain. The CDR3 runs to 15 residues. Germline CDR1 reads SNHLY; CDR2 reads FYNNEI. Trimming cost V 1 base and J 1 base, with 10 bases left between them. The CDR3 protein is CASSEGLSLQETQYF. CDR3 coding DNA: TGTGCCAGCAGTGAAGGGCTGAGTCTCCAAGAGACCCAGTACTTC.